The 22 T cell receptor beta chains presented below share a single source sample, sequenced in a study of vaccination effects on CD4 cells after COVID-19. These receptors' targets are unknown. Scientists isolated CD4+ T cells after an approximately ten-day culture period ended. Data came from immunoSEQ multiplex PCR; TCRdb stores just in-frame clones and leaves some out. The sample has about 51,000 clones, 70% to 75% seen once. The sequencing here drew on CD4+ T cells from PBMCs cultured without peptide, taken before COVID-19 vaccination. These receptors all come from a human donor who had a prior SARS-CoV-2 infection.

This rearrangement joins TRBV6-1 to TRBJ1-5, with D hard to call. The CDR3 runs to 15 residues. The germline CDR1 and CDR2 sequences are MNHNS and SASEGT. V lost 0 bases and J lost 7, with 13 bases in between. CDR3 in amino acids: CASSEARALRQPQHF. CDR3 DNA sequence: TGTGCCAGCAGTGAAGCGCGCGCCCTCAGGCAGCCCCAGCATTTT.

The CDR3 region is CASSSLPNTEAFF. In nucleotides, the CDR3 is TGTGCCAGCAGCTCCCTGCCGAACACTGAAGCTTTCTTT. The chain links TRBV7-3 to TRBJ1-1; D ambiguous. V was cut by 4 bases and J by 1 base, with 7 bases left in between. CDR1 and CDR2 from the germline V gene are SGHTA and FQGTGA. This CDR3 contains 13 residues.

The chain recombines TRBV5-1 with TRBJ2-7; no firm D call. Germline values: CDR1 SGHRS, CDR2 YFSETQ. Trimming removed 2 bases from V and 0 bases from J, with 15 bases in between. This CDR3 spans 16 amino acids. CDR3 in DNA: TGCGCCAGCAGCTTCTTATCCCGGGCCCACTCCTACGAGCAGTACTTC. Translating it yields CASSFLSRAHSYEQYF.

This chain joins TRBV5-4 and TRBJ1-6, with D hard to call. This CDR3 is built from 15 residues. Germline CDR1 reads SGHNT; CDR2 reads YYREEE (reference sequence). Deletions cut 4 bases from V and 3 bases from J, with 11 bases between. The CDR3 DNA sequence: TGTGCCAGCAGCGCCGGGGTCCTCTATAATTCACCCCTCCACTTT. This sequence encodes CASSAGVLYNSPLHF. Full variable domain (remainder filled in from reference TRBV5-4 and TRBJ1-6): ETGVTQSPTHLIKTRGQQVTLRCSSQSGHNTVSWYQQALGQGPQFIFQYYREEENGRGNFPPRFSGLQFPNYSSELNVNALELDDSALYLCASSAGVLYNSPLHFGNGTRLTVT.

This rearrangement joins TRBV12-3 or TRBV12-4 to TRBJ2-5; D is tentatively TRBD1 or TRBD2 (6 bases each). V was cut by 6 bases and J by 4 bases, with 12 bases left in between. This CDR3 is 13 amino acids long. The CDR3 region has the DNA TGTGCCAGCAGCCTCCGGGGGCTAGAGACCCAGTACTTC. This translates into CASSLRGLETQYF.

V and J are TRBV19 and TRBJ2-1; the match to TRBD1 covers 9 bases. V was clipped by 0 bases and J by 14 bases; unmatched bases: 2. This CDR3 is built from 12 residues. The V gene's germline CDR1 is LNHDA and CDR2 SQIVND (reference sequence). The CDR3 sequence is CASSIEGQGEFF. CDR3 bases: TGTGCCAGTAGTATAGAGGGACAGGGTGAGTTCTTC.

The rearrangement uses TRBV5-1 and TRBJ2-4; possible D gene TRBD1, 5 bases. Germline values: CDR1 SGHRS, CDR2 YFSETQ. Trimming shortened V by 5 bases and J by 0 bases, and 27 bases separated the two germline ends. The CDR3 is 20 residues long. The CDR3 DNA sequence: TGCGCCAGCAGGGGGCGACGGGCATCCAATCACACCCTAGCCAAAAACATTCAGTACTTC. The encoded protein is CASRGRRASNHTLAKNIQYF.

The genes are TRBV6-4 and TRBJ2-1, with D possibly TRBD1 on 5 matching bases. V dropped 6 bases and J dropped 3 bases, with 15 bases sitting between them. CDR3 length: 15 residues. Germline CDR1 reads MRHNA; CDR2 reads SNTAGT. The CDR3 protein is CASRVDSSFYNEQFF. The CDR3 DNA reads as TGTGCCAGCAGAGTAGACAGTAGCTTCTACAATGAGCAGTTCTTC.

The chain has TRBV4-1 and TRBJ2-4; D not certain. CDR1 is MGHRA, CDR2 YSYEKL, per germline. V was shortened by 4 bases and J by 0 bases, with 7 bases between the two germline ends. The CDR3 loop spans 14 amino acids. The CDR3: CASSLSLAKNIQYF. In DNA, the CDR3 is TGCGCCAGCAGCCTTAGCCTAGCCAAAAACATTCAGTACTTC.

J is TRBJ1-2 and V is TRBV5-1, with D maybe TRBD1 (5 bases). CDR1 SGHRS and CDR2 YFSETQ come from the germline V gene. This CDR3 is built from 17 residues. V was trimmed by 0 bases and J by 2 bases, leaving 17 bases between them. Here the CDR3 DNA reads TGCGCCAGCAGCTTGGCAAGCGGGACGCCTACCAACTATGGCTACACCTTC. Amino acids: CASSLASGTPTNYGYTF.

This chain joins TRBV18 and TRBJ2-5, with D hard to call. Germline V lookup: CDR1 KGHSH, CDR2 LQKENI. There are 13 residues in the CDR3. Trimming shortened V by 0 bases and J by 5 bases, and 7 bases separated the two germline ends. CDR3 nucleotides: TGTGCCAGCTCACCACCGTTGGGGGAGACCCAGTACTTC. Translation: CASSPPLGETQYF.

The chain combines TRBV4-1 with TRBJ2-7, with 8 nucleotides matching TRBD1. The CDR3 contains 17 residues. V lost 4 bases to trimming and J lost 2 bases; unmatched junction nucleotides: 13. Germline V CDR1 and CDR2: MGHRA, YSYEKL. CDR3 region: CASSLLIGQGDPYEQYF. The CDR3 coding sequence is TGCGCCAGCAGCCTACTAATTGGACAGGGAGACCCCTACGAGCAGTACTTC.

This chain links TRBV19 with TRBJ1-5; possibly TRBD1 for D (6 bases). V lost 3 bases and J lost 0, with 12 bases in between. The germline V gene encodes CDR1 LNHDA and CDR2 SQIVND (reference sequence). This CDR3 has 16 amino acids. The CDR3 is CASSIVQGHSNQPQHF. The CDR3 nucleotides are TGTGCCAGTAGTATTGTTCAGGGGCATAGCAATCAGCCCCAGCATTTT.

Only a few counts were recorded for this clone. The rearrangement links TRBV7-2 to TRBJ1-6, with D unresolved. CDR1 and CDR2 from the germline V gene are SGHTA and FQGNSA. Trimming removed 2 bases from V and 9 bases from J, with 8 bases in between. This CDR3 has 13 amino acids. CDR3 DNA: TGTGCCAGCAGCTTAATCGGGTTTTCACCCCTCCACTTT. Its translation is CASSLIGFSPLHF.

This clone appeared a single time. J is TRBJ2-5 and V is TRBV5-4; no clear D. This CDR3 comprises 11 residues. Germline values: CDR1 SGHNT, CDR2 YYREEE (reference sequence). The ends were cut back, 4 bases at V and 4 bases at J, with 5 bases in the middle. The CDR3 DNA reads TGTGCCAGCAGCCTAAGAGAGACCCAGTACTTC. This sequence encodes CASSLRETQYF.

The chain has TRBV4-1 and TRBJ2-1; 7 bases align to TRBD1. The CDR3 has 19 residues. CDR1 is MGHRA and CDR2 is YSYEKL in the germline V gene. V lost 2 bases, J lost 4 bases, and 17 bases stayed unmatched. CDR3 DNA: TGCGCCAGCAGCCAAATCCAGCCACACCGGGACAGTCCATACAATGAGCAGTTCTTC. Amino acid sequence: CASSQIQPHRDSPYNEQFF.

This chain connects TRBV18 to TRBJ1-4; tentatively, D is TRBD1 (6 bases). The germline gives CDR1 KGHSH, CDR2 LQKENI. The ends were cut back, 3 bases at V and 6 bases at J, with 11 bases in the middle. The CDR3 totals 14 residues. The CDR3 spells CASSPQGIDEKLFF. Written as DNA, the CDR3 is TGTGCCAGCTCACCCCAGGGGATTGATGAAAAACTGTTTTTT.

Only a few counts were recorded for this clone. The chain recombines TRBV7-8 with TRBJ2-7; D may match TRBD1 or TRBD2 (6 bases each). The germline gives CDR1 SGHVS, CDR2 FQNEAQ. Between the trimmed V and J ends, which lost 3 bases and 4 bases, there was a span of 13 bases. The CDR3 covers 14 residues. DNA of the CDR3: TGTGCCAGCAGCTTGGAGGGGGGCGGGTACGAGCAGTACTTC. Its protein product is CASSLEGGGYEQYF. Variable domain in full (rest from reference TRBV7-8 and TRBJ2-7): GAGVSQSPRYKVAKRGQDVALRCDPISGHVSLFWYQQALGQGPEFLTYFQNEAQLDKSGLPSDRFFAERPEGSVSTLKIQRTQQEDSAVYLCASSLEGGGYEQYFGPGTRLTVT.

CDR3 residues: CASSLSWGNTEAFF. CDR3 nucleotide sequence: TGTGCCAGCAGTTTATCCTGGGGGAACACTGAAGCTTTCTTT. The chain has TRBV27 and TRBJ1-1, with D uncertain. V was clipped by 0 bases and J by 1 base, with 6 bases between them. The CDR3 covers 14 residues. Germline V gene data show CDR1 as MNHEY and CDR2 as SMNVEV (reference sequence).

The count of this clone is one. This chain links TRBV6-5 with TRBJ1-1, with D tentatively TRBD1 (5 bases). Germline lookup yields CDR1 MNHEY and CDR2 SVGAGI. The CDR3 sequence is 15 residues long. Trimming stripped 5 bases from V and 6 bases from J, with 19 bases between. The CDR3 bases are TGTGCCAGCAGTCCGTTACCCCAGGGACCCTCTGAAGCTTTCTTT. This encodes CASSPLPQGPSEAFF.

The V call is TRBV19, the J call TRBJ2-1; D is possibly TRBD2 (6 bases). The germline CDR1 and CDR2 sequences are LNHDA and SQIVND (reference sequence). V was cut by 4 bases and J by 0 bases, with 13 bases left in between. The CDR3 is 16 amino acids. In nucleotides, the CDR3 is TGTGCCAGTAGTACCATAGCGGATTCCTCCTACAATGAGCAGTTCTTC. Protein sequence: CASSTIADSSYNEQFF.

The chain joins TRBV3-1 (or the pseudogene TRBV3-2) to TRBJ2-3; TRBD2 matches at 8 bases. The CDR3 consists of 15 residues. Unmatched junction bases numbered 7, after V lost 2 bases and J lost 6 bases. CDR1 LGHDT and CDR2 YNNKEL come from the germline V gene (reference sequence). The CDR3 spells CASSQNGLAGDTQYF. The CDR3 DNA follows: TGTGCCAGCAGCCAAAATGGACTAGCCGGGGATACGCAGTATTTT.